Here is one T cell receptor (beta chain) with its context. Germline CDR1 reads SGHNT; CDR2 reads YYREEE (reference sequence). The CDR3 totals 19 residues. J was trimmed by 5 bases and V by 0 bases; bases with no gene match: 16. Repertoires were generated with immunoSEQ multiplex PCR, while TCRdb's copy carries only in-frame clones and drops some. The sample consists of about 160,000 clones, more than 80% of them appearing once. This sample was taken from a study of T cell responses to AZD1222 COVID-19 vaccine. This chain connects TRBV5-4 to TRBJ2-2; 7 bases line up with TRBD1. The source was peripheral blood, collected on day 0 of AZD1222 vaccination. This TCR derives from an adult in good health. The CDR3 sequence is CASSLALVTGTVTTGELFF. In nucleotides, the CDR3 is TGTGCCAGCAGCTTGGCGCTTGTTACCGGGACAGTTACTACCGGGGAGCTGTTTTTT.